The 30 T cell receptor beta chains in this list originate from one sample, sequenced in a study of blood T cell repertoires in COVID-19. Libraries were prepared by immunoSEQ multiplex PCR; TCRdb keeps only in-frame clonotypes and omits some of them. The top ten clones hold roughly 4% of a sample with 250,000 or so clones, over 80% of them seen once. The sequencing input was PBMCs or T cells enriched from blood (not recorded which). These receptors came from a woman younger than 45 with acute COVID-19.

In this sample, this clone turned up a few times. The chain links TRBV19 to TRBJ2-1; 9 bases are shared with TRBD2. The CDR3 consists of 15 residues. From germline, CDR1 is LNHDA and CDR2 SQIVND (reference sequence). J was trimmed by 8 bases and V by 3 bases; bases with no gene match: 8. This CDR3 reads CASSIYSGSVDEQFF. The CDR3, as DNA: TGTGCCAGTAGTATTTATAGCGGGAGTGTAGATGAGCAGTTCTTC. The full variable domain, in which reference TRBV19 and TRBJ2-1 provide the parts outside the CDR3, is DGGITQSPKYLFRKEGQNVTLSCEQNLNHDAMYWYRQDPGQGLRLIYYSQIVNDFQKGDIAEGYSVSREKKESFPLTVTSAQKNPTAFYLCASSIYSGSVDEQFFGPGTRLTVL.

The chain is built from TRBV7-9 and TRBJ1-2; 7 bases fit TRBD1. Germline CDR1 is SEHNR and CDR2 is FQNEAQ (reference sequence). The CDR3 contains 18 residues. With V trimmed by 1 base and J by 5 bases, 16 bases remained unmatched. This CDR3 is CASSLEPDRSQGEYGYTF. CDR3 coding DNA: TGTGCCAGCAGCTTAGAACCGGACAGGTCCCAAGGCGAGTATGGCTACACCTTC.

Here the CDR3 reads CASSEQRASYEQYF. CDR3 bases: TGTGCCAGCAGTGAGCAGCGGGCCTCCTACGAGCAGTACTTC. V usage is TRBV6-1 and J usage is TRBJ2-7, with D possibly being TRBD2 (6 bases). Trimming removed 3 bases at V and 0 bases at J, with 9 bases between. The V gene's germline CDR1 is MNHNS and CDR2 SASEGT. The CDR3 covers 14 residues.

The V gene is TRBV7-2, the J gene TRBJ2-4, with 10 positions matching TRBD1. Germline V CDR1 and CDR2: SGHTA, FQGNSA. Germline trimming cut 5 bases from V and 6 bases from J; bases unmatched to any gene: 7. The CDR3 spans 15 residues. The CDR3 DNA reads as TGTGCCAGCAGCGCGCGGGACAGGGGTTTAAACATTCAGTACTTC. Residues: CASSARDRGLNIQYF.

The rearrangement links TRBV7-9 to TRBJ2-1, with D maybe TRBD2 (5 bases). The V gene's germline CDR1 is SEHNR and CDR2 FQNEAQ (reference sequence). The V end was cut by 5 bases, the J end by 5 bases, with 13 bases between. This CDR3 has 14 residues. CDR3 in DNA: TGTGCCAGCAGCCCCCCAATCGGGGACAATGAGCAGTTCTTC. This codes for CASSPPIGDNEQFF.

This clone was seen a single time. The chain recombines TRBV9 with TRBJ2-3, with 7 bases identical to TRBD2. Germline lookup yields CDR1 SGDLS and CDR2 YYNGEE. The CDR3 length is 13 residues. V was pared by 4 bases and J by 6 bases, with 5 bases of the junction left unmatched. The CDR3, as DNA: TGTGCCAGCAGCCCGCACGGGAGGGATACGCAGTATTTT. Amino acids: CASSPHGRDTQYF.

The V and J genes are TRBV18 and TRBJ2-2; TRBD2 matches at 8 bases. CDR3 length: 16 residues. Germline trimming cut 6 bases from V and 1 base from J; bases unmatched to any gene: 7. Germline values: CDR1 KGHSH, CDR2 LQKENI. CDR3 amino acids: CASSAPLAVNTGELFF. Written as DNA, the CDR3 is TGTGCCAGCTCGGCCCCACTAGCGGTGAACACCGGGGAGCTGTTTTTT.

The rearrangement joins TRBV28 to TRBJ1-1, with TRBD1 identical over 9 bases. V gave up 4 bases and J gave up 2 bases; unmatched junction bases: 14. The V gene's germline CDR1 is MDHEN and CDR2 SYDVKM. The length of the CDR3 is 18 residues. CDR3 nucleotides: TGTGCCAGCAGTTCCCCTTCCTTGGACAGGGGATATAACACTGAAGCTTTCTTT. Protein sequence: CASSSPSLDRGYNTEAFF.

This clone was counted between two and nine times. The chain recombines TRBV29-1 with TRBJ1-5, with unresolved D. Trimming took 4 bases from V and 3 from J, leaving 10 bases between them. The CDR3 is 13 amino acids. Germline values: CDR1 SQVTM, CDR2 ANQGSEA. CDR3 DNA sequence: TGCAGCGTTGCATGGCAGGACAATCAGCCCCAGCATTTT. It codes for CSVAWQDNQPQHF.

The V call is TRBV15, the J call TRBJ1-4, with D unclear. The CDR3 is 13 residues long. From germline, CDR1 is LNHNV and CDR2 YYDKDF (reference sequence). V was trimmed by 4 bases and J by 6 bases, leaving 9 bases between them. The CDR3 region is CATSTVSDEKLFF. Here the CDR3 DNA reads TGTGCCACCAGCACAGTGAGCGATGAAAAACTGTTTTTT.

J is TRBJ2-7 and V is TRBV5-1; possibly TRBD2 for D (6 bases). The CDR3 is 14 amino acids. V lost 4 bases to trimming and J lost 5 bases, with 16 bases between them. CDR1 SGHRS and CDR2 YFSETQ come from the germline V gene. CDR3 region: CASSPHGGADEQYF. The CDR3 DNA reads TGCGCCAGCAGCCCCCATGGCGGGGCCGACGAGCAGTACTTC.

The genes are TRBV28 and TRBJ2-7; 8 positions agree with TRBD1. Germline CDR1 reads MDHEN; CDR2 reads SYDVKM. The V and J ends lost 10 bases and 2 bases, in that order; junction bases with no gene match: 16. The CDR3 is 16 residues long. Here the CDR3 reads CATGGPKTGVTYEQYF. The CDR3 DNA is TGTGCCACTGGGGGGCCAAAGACAGGGGTCACCTACGAGCAGTACTTC.

V is TRBV7-9 and J is TRBJ2-1; D possibly corresponds to TRBD2 (6 bases). The CDR3 is made up of 18 amino acids. In germline, CDR1 is SEHNR, CDR2 FQNEAQ (reference sequence). With 0 bases removed from V and 6 bases from J, the gap between germline ends came to 21 bases. The CDR3: CASSLAGSSWTTLNEQFF. In nucleotides, the CDR3 is TGTGCCAGCAGCTTAGCGGGCTCAAGCTGGACTACTCTCAATGAGCAGTTCTTC.

Ten or more counts support this clone. The V gene is TRBV7-9, the J gene TRBJ1-1; no clear D gene. Trimming removed 5 bases at V and 3 bases at J, with 4 bases between. CDR3 length: 11 residues. Germline V CDR1 and CDR2: SEHNR, FQNEAQ (reference sequence). CDR3 in DNA: TGTGCCAGCAGCCTTTACACTGAAGCTTTCTTT. Translated, it gives CASSLYTEAFF.

The chain is built from TRBV10-2 and TRBJ1-6; D gene ambiguous. This CDR3 has 14 residues. V was cut by 2 bases and J by 8 bases, with 10 bases left in between. Germline V CDR1 and CDR2: WSHSY, SAAADI. The CDR3 loop is CASSEEVLHSPLHF. The CDR3 DNA sequence: TGCGCCAGCAGTGAGGAGGTACTCCATTCACCCCTCCACTTT.

This chain joins TRBV2 and TRBJ1-3; D is possibly TRBD1 (6 bases). This CDR3 comprises 14 residues. Germline loops: CDR1 SNHLY, CDR2 FYNNEI. V shed 4 bases and J shed 4 bases, with 11 bases lying between them. CDR3 coding DNA: TGTGCCAGCAGTGTACAGGGCGACGGAAACACCATATATTTT. As protein: CASSVQGDGNTIYF. The full variable domain, rest sourced from reference TRBV2 and TRBJ1-3, is EPEVTQTPSHQVTQMGQEVILRCVPISNHLYFYWYRQILGQKVEFLVSFYNNEISEKSEIFDDQFSVERPDGSNFTLKIRSTKLEDSAMYFCASSVQGDGNTIYFGEGSWLTVV.

Only one count was recorded for this clone. The chain combines TRBV9 with TRBJ2-1, with 8 bases that match TRBD1. V was pared by 4 bases and J by 6 bases, with 12 bases of the junction left unmatched. Germline assignment: CDR1 SGDLS and CDR2 YYNGEE. CDR3 length equals 16 residues. DNA of the CDR3: TGTGCCAGCAGCCAACTCGGACAGGGTGCGGGCAATGAGCAGTTCTTC. Translation gives CASSQLGQGAGNEQFF.

This chain uses TRBV6-5 with TRBJ1-6, with no clear D. Trimming stripped 5 bases from V and 7 bases from J, with 12 bases between. This CDR3 is built from 14 residues. Germline-derived CDR1 and CDR2 are MNHEY and SVGAGI. The CDR3 here is CASSRPAANSPLHF. The CDR3 DNA reads TGTGCCAGCAGTCGTCCGGCGGCAAATTCACCCCTCCACTTT.

The chain couples TRBV2 to TRBJ1-6; 9 bases are a match to TRBD1. The CDR3 contains 13 residues. V was clipped by 11 bases and J by 9 bases; unmatched bases: 8. In germline, CDR1 is SNHLY, CDR2 FYNNEI. The CDR3 loop reads CALRGTGFSPLHF. As DNA, the CDR3 is TGTGCCCTACGCGGGACAGGGTTTTCACCCCTCCACTTT.

This chain joins TRBV5-6 and TRBJ2-1, with D unresolved. This CDR3 is built from 11 residues. The germline V gene encodes CDR1 SGHDT and CDR2 YYEEEE. Trimming removed 4 bases from V and 10 bases from J, with 9 bases in between. The CDR3 protein is CASSLVAEQFF. The CDR3 coding sequence is TGTGCCAGCAGCCTAGTAGCCGAGCAGTTCTTC.

The gene calls are TRBV5-5 and TRBJ1-4, with 7 positions matching TRBD1. The CDR3 is 15 amino acids. Germline V CDR1 and CDR2: SGHKS, YYEKEE (reference sequence). Trimming removed 3 bases from V and 3 bases from J; junction bases left unmatched: 5. The CDR3 sequence: CASSSRQGANEKLFF. The CDR3 DNA reads TGTGCCAGCAGCTCACGACAGGGCGCTAATGAAAAACTGTTTTTT. Based on the CDR3 plus reference TRBV5-5 and TRBJ1-4, the full variable domain is DAGVTQSPTHLIKTRGQQVTLRCSPISGHKSVSWYQQVLGQGPQFIFQYYEKEERGRGNFPDRFSARQFPNYSSELNVNALLLGDSALYLCASSSRQGANEKLFFGSGTQLSVL.

The chain is built from TRBV30 and TRBJ1-3; D uncertain. From germline, CDR1 is GTSNPN and CDR2 SVGIG (reference sequence). V was cut by 2 bases and J by 4 bases, with 9 bases left in between. This CDR3 region has 13 residues. CDR3 sequence reads: CAWSRGRGNTIYF. Written as DNA, the CDR3 is TGTGCCTGGAGTCGAGGGAGAGGAAACACCATATATTTT.

This clone is a singleton in its sample. V usage is TRBV28 and J usage is TRBJ1-2; 9 nucleotides match TRBD1. Trimming at V came to 7 bases and at J to 3 bases, leaving 18 bases not matched to a gene. The V gene's germline CDR1 is MDHEN and CDR2 SYDVKM. The CDR3 has 18 amino acids. CDR3 protein: CASTENRGPIQNHYGYTF. Here the CDR3 DNA reads TGTGCCAGCACCGAAAACAGGGGGCCGATACAGAACCACTATGGCTACACCTTC.

The chain recombines TRBV29-1 with TRBJ2-3; 7 bases are shared with TRBD2. The CDR3 contains 12 residues. V was clipped by 6 bases and J by 2 bases; unmatched bases: 2. From germline, CDR1 is SQVTM and CDR2 ANQGSEA. CDR3 in DNA: TGCAGCGTGGGGGGGTACACAGATACGCAGTATTTT. Residues: CSVGGYTDTQYF.

The chain carries TRBV7-2 and TRBJ2-3, with D unresolved. The CDR3 runs 14 residues. The V end was cut by 3 bases, the J end by 2 bases, with 9 bases between. Germline CDR1 reads SGHTA; CDR2 reads FQGNSA. The CDR3 reads CASSFQLYTDTQYF. CDR3 sequence (DNA): TGTGCCAGCAGCTTCCAACTATACACAGATACGCAGTATTTT.

V and J are TRBV28 and TRBJ1-3; 7 bases align to TRBD1. Per the germline V gene, CDR1 is MDHEN and CDR2 is SYDVKM. The CDR3 length is 15 residues. V shed 2 bases, J shed 4 bases, and the junction held 5 bases outside the gene matches. The CDR3 region is CASSLEGAGGNTIYF. DNA for the CDR3: TGTGCCAGCAGTTTAGAGGGGGCAGGCGGAAACACCATATATTTT.

This chain connects TRBV5-4 to TRBJ2-1, with TRBD2 identical over 10 bases. CDR1 is SGHNT, CDR2 YYREEE, per germline (reference sequence). CDR3 length equals 16 residues. The ends lost 6 bases at V and 7 bases at J; junction bases unmatched: 13. The CDR3 here is CASTSIGLAGANEQFF. The DNA for the CDR3 is TGTGCCAGCACCAGCATCGGCCTAGCGGGAGCGAATGAGCAGTTCTTC.

This CDR3 reads CATSSETGVRDTQYF. The CDR3 nucleotides are TGTGCCACCAGCAGCGAGACAGGCGTGAGGGATACGCAGTATTTT. The rearrangement joins TRBV15 to TRBJ2-3, with D possibly TRBD1 on 6 matching bases. Per the germline V gene, CDR1 is LNHNV and CDR2 is YYDKDF (reference sequence). V was pared by 3 bases and J by 6 bases, with 16 bases between. This CDR3 comprises 15 residues.

This clone was found once. J is TRBJ1-2 and V is TRBV4-2, with D uncertain. The V gene lost 1 base and the J gene lost 2 bases, with 14 bases spanning the gap. The germline V gene encodes CDR1 LGHNA and CDR2 YNFKEQ. The CDR3 covers 16 residues. CDR3 sequence (DNA): TGTGCCAGCAGCCAAGTTGGCACCATCGTGAACTATGGCTACACCTTC. Protein product: CASSQVGTIVNYGYTF.

The V and J genes are TRBV7-2 and TRBJ1-5; 7 positions match TRBD1. Germline V gene data show CDR1 as SGHTA and CDR2 as FQGNSA. Germline trimming cut 3 bases from V and 4 bases from J; bases unmatched to any gene: 6. The CDR3 has 15 residues. For the CDR3, the DNA is TGTGCCAGCAGCTTGACACAGGGGAGTAATCAGCCCCAGCATTTT. This codes for CASSLTQGSNQPQHF.